The 10 T cell receptor beta chains below were found in one sample sequenced in a study of T cell repertoires in cytomegalovirus infection (dated by TCRdb to the late 2010s). Their antigens remain unidentified. The sample was run on an Illumina HiSeq 1500. The public reads were quality trimmed at Q25 with fastp and then assembled into clones with MiXCR by TCRdb, keeping productive beta chains. Each entry is one CDR3 protein sequence, shown with its most common DNA and genes. The sample data list about 890,000 distinct CDR3 sequences, and more than 25% of these were observed just once. Clones ranked in the top ten supply around 15% of the sample. The intended sense of this specimen's treatment or condition label: in vitro stimulation with specific CMV peptide epitopes to enrich CMV-specific T cells. The source was cultured CD8+ T cells from PBMCs, collected from culture after CMV antigen stimulation. The receptors originated from a human donor in good health (CMV status not recorded). Some clones in this sample may be carry-over from other donors' samples.

The chain is built from TRBV9 and TRBJ1-4, with D possibly TRBD1 on 6 matching bases. The germline V gene encodes CDR1 SGDLS and CDR2 YYNGEE. The CDR3 covers 16 residues. The V gene lost 3 bases and the J gene lost 7 bases, with 19 bases spanning the gap. CDR3 protein: CASSADPQGVTEKLFF. As DNA, the CDR3 is TGTGCCAGCAGCGCCGATCCACAGGGAGTGACTGAAAAACTGTTTTTT.

The chain employs TRBV27 and TRBJ1-5; D ambiguous. Trimming shortened V by 3 bases and J by 2 bases, and 8 bases separated the two germline ends. Looked up from germline, CDR1 is MNHEY and CDR2 is SMNVEV (reference sequence). The CDR3 has 14 amino acids. Written as DNA, the CDR3 is TGTGCCAGCAGTTTCGGCCTTGGCAATCAGCCCCAGCATTTT. This translates into CASSFGLGNQPQHF.

The V and J genes are TRBV4-1 and TRBJ1-1, with 8 bases matching TRBD1. Germline V gene data show CDR1 as MGHRA and CDR2 as YSYEKL. This CDR3 region has 14 residues. V was pared by 0 bases and J by 7 bases, with 4 bases of the junction left unmatched. CDR3 coding DNA: TGCGCCAGCAGCCAAGATCCGACAGGGGTTGAAGCTTTCTTT. Its protein product is CASSQDPTGVEAFF.

This clonotype has only a few counts. The V gene is TRBV12-3 or TRBV12-4, the J gene TRBJ1-4; the D gene is possibly TRBD1 (6 bases). The CDR3 consists of 14 residues. The V end was cut by 6 bases, the J end by 5 bases, with 13 bases between. The CDR3 spells CASRSRGLNEKLFF. In DNA form, the CDR3 reads TGTGCCAGCAGGTCCAGGGGCCTGAATGAAAAACTGTTTTTT.

J is TRBJ2-7 and V is TRBV29-1, with D possibly matching TRBD1 (5 bases). This CDR3 spans 12 amino acids. Trimming took off 4 bases at V and 5 bases at J, with 12 bases between the two ends. Germline-derived CDR1 and CDR2 are SQVTM and ANQGSEA. The CDR3, as DNA: TGCAGCGTTGTCGGGCAGGGCCACGAGCAGTACGTC. Translation: CSVVGQGHEQYV.

The CDR3 bases are TGCGCCAGCAGCCCCAGCGGACCAGAGACCCAGTACTTC. Amino acid sequence: CASSPSGPETQYF. This rearrangement joins TRBV4-1 to TRBJ2-5; tentative D call: TRBD2 (5 bases). The CDR3 has 13 amino acids. Germline lookup yields CDR1 MGHRA and CDR2 YSYEKL. V lost 4 bases and J lost 4, with 10 bases in between.

This clonotype was found a few times. The chain couples TRBV15 to TRBJ2-3; D may be TRBD1 or TRBD2 (5 bases each). This CDR3 has 14 amino acids. Germline V CDR1 and CDR2: LNHNV, YYDKDF (reference sequence). The V and J ends lost 4 bases and 4 bases respectively, with 12 bases between them. Here the CDR3 reads CATSKRGVADTQYF. The CDR3 DNA sequence: TGTGCCACCAGCAAACGAGGGGTGGCAGATACGCAGTATTTT.

V is TRBV2 and J is TRBJ1-2; the D gene is possibly TRBD1 (6 bases). CDR1 is SNHLY, CDR2 FYNNEI, per germline. The V and J ends lost 7 bases and 3 bases respectively, with 9 bases between them. The CDR3 has 12 amino acids. As DNA, the CDR3 is TGTGCCAGCACAGGGGCGGACTATGGCTACACCTTC. It specifies CASTGADYGYTF.

This clonotype occurred a few times. V gene TRBV15 combines with J gene TRBJ2-3; tentative D call: TRBD2 (6 bases). This CDR3 is built from 18 residues. Per germline, CDR1 LNHNV and CDR2 YYDKDF (reference sequence). V was pared by 7 bases and J by 4 bases, with 27 bases between. The CDR3: CATKGKVSGEPFADTQYF. CDR3 bases: TGTGCCACCAAAGGGAAAGTGTCGGGGGAGCCATTCGCAGATACGCAGTATTTT.

This clonotype was detected a few times. The V gene is TRBV10-3, the J gene TRBJ2-1; TRBD2 is a possible D gene (6 bases). Germline lookup yields CDR1 ENHRY and CDR2 SYGVKD. The CDR3 consists of 15 residues. V was cut by 4 bases and J by 7 bases, with 17 bases left in between. CDR3 sequence: CAISVKAPGGNEQFF. The CDR3 bases are TGTGCCATCAGTGTGAAGGCCCCCGGGGGTAATGAGCAGTTCTTC.